Presented here are 5 T cell receptor beta chains from one specimen sequenced in a study of blood T cell repertoires in COVID-19. The protocol was immunoSEQ multiplex PCR, while the TCRdb copy is restricted to in-frame clones and leaves out a portion. The data contain approximately 75,000 clones, around four fifths of them singletons. Input material: peripheral blood. All receptors derive from a woman of 80 years or more with acute or convalescent COVID-19.

This clone was seen once. J is TRBJ1-2 and V is TRBV9; possible D gene TRBD1, 6 bases. Deletions cut 0 bases from V and 8 bases from J, with 17 bases between. CDR1 is SGDLS, CDR2 YYNGEE, per germline. The CDR3 loop spans 15 amino acids. DNA of the CDR3: TGTGCCAGCAGCGTAGAGGGGGGAGGGCTAGGAGGCTACACCTTC. Its translation is CASSVEGGGLGGYTF.

J is TRBJ2-1 and V is TRBV27; 11 positions agree with TRBD2. The germline gives CDR1 MNHEY, CDR2 SMNVEV (reference sequence). Germline trimming cut 9 bases from V and 1 base from J; bases unmatched to any gene: 11. CDR3 length: 17 amino acids. CDR3 region: CASSVAGGYSSYNEQFF. The CDR3 nucleotides are TGTGCCAGTAGTGTAGCGGGAGGGTATAGTTCCTACAATGAGCAGTTCTTC.

This clone has a handful of counts. V usage is TRBV18 and J usage is TRBJ1-1; a weak D match, TRBD1 (6 bases). The CDR3 length is 14 residues. The ends were cut back, 2 bases at V and 6 bases at J, with 13 bases in the middle. The germline CDR1 and CDR2 sequences are KGHSH and LQKENI. In nucleotides, the CDR3 is TGTGCCAGCTCACCAGGTGAACAGGGCTCTGAAGCTTTCTTT. This gives the protein CASSPGEQGSEAFF. The whole variable domain, filled in from reference TRBV18 and TRBJ1-1, reads NAGVMQNPRHLVRRRGQEARLRCSPMKGHSHVYWYRQLPEEGLKFMVYLQKENIIDESGMPKERFSAEFPKEGPSILRIQQVVRGDSAAYFCASSPGEQGSEAFFGQGTRLTVV.

J is TRBJ2-1 and V is TRBV11-2; possible D gene TRBD2, 6 bases. Trimming took off 1 base at V and 7 bases at J, with 11 bases between the two ends. The CDR3 sequence is 14 residues long. Germline V gene data show CDR1 as SGHAT and CDR2 as FQNNGV. CDR3 DNA: TGTGCCAGCAGCTTAGCGGGAGTACGGAATGAGCAGTTCTTC. It translates to CASSLAGVRNEQFF.

This CDR3 is CASTSLSSYEQYF. The CDR3 DNA is TGTGCCAGCACTTCACTTAGCTCCTACGAGCAGTACTTC. The chain uses TRBV6-5 and TRBJ2-7; D is ambiguous. The CDR3 runs 13 residues. The V and J ends lost 7 bases and 0 bases respectively, with 10 bases between them. CDR1 is MNHEY, CDR2 SVGAGI, per germline.